This TCR beta chain emerged from a study of blood T cells in healthy people across ages. This clonotype was counted a few times. With 6 bases removed from V and 0 bases from J, the gap between germline ends came to 12 bases. This CDR3 has 16 amino acids. Germline V lookup: CDR1 MNHEY, CDR2 SMNVEV (reference sequence). The authors ran a second PCR of roughly 6 to 12 cycles using a sample-barcoded 5' primer and a J-beta primer mix. CDR3-containing paired-end reads numbering at least 2.5 million came from each sample. TCRdb reprocessed the 5' RACE reads with MiXCR, giving one entry per CDR3 protein. The repertoire holds 1.5 million to 2 million distinct CDR3 sequences, with approximately 40% as singletons. Healthy Caucasian individuals from Russia aged roughly 6 to 90 served as donors. The authors extracted at least 6 micrograms of total RNA per sample.

The chain is built from TRBV27 and TRBJ1-6; D perhaps matches TRBD1 (5 bases). The TCR comes from a human donor in good health. Source material: blood. DNA of the CDR3: TGTGCCAGCAGCCGAGACAGAAGCTCCTATAATTCACCCCTCCACTTT. Its translation: CASSRDRSSYNSPLHF.